These T cell receptor beta chains were read from a single sample in a study of shared clonotypes between healthy human individuals. Some clones are missing from TCRdb's copy, which holds only in-frame ones; the method was immunoSEQ multiplex PCR. The repertoire includes 2 million to 2.5 million clones, approximately 94% of them detected once, and less than 0.15% sits in the top ten. The source material was naive CD4+ T cells sorted from blood. The source of these receptors is a man aged 18 to 35 in good health. CDR3s include the opening cysteine and the closing phenylalanine or tryptophan. Fields, in order: CDR3 protein, CDR3 DNA, D gene, clone size, J gene, V gene. The D gene is left open where the match is weak. Size is stated for part of the rows, as once, few or many counts, or as a class when the clone is expanded.

CDR3aa: CASSPGSRDNQPQHF; CDR3nt: TGTGCCAGCAGTCCCGGAAGTCGGGACAATCAGCCCCAGCATTTT; d_gene: .; abundance: .; j_gene: TRBJ1-5; v_gene: TRBV6-5
CDR3aa: CASSLTGVEGAFF; CDR3nt: TGTGCCAGCAGCTTAACGGGGGTGGAGGGAGCTTTCTTT; d_gene: .; abundance: .; j_gene: TRBJ1-1; v_gene: TRBV11-2
CDR3aa: CASSPGRRYYGYTF; CDR3nt: TGTGCCAGCTCACCGGGGAGACGATACTATGGCTACACCTTC; d_gene: .; abundance: .; j_gene: TRBJ1-2; v_gene: TRBV18
CDR3aa: CASSLGAGPGRSTEAFF; CDR3nt: TGCGCCAGCAGCTTGGGAGCAGGCCCAGGGCGCAGCACTGAAGCTTTCTTT; d_gene: .; abundance: .; j_gene: TRBJ1-1; v_gene: TRBV5-1
CDR3aa: CASSDRTGRFNQPQHF; CDR3nt: TGTGCCAGCAGCGATCGGACAGGGAGGTTCAATCAGCCCCAGCATTTT; d_gene: TRBD1; abundance: .; j_gene: TRBJ1-5; v_gene: TRBV6-6
CDR3aa: CASSCTRDRGLSPLHF; CDR3nt: TGTGCCAGCAGTTGTACCCGGGACAGGGGACTTTCACCCCTCCACTTT; d_gene: TRBD1; abundance: .; j_gene: TRBJ1-6; v_gene: TRBV6-7
CDR3aa: CASSRVGLAGGETQYF; CDR3nt: TGCGCCAGCAGCCGGGTGGGACTAGCGGGAGGAGAGACCCAGTACTTC; d_gene: TRBD2; abundance: once; j_gene: TRBJ2-5; v_gene: TRBV5-1
CDR3aa: CASSLGLFPQQQYF; CDR3nt: TGCGCCAGCAGCTTGGGCCTCTTCCCCCAGCAGCAGTACTTC; d_gene: .; abundance: .; j_gene: TRBJ2-7; v_gene: TRBV5-1
CDR3aa: CASSSPPGQIISGANVLTF; CDR3nt: TGTGCCAGCAGTTCCCCCCCGGGACAGATTATCTCTGGGGCCAACGTCCTGACTTTC; d_gene: TRBD1; abundance: .; j_gene: TRBJ2-6; v_gene: TRBV28
CDR3aa: CAKTSGRRFTKNIQYF; CDR3nt: TGTGCCAAGACTAGCGGGAGGAGGTTTACCAAAAACATTCAGTACTTC; d_gene: TRBD2; abundance: .; j_gene: TRBJ2-4; v_gene: TRBV7-8
CDR3aa: CASSDGHSNQPQHF; CDR3nt: TGTGCCAGCAGTGACGGTCATAGCAATCAGCCCCAGCATTTT; d_gene: .; abundance: .; j_gene: TRBJ1-5; v_gene: TRBV6-1
CDR3aa: CASSTRQGAGEQYF; CDR3nt: TGTGCCAGCTCAACCCGACAGGGGGCCGGGGAGCAGTACTTC; d_gene: TRBD1; abundance: few; j_gene: TRBJ2-7; v_gene: TRBV18
CDR3aa: CASSSSGTGEETQYF; CDR3nt: TGTGCCAGCAGTTCATCCGGGACAGGAGAAGAGACCCAGTACTTC; d_gene: TRBD1; abundance: .; j_gene: TRBJ2-5; v_gene: TRBV28
CDR3aa: CASSWTEGYQPQHF; CDR3nt: TGTGCCAGCAGCTGGACAGAGGGCTATCAGCCCCAGCATTTT; d_gene: .; abundance: .; j_gene: TRBJ1-5; v_gene: TRBV6-6
CDR3aa: CASSVGDSTYNEQFF; CDR3nt: TGTGCCAGCAGCGTAGGGGACTCTACCTACAATGAGCAGTTCTTC; d_gene: .; abundance: .; j_gene: TRBJ2-1; v_gene: TRBV9
CDR3aa: CASSDGLAGGGHNEQFF; CDR3nt: TGTGCCAGCAGTGACGGACTAGCGGGAGGTGGACACAATGAGCAGTTCTTC; d_gene: TRBD2; abundance: .; j_gene: TRBJ2-1; v_gene: TRBV6-4
CDR3aa: CASSLEEGLNEQFF; CDR3nt: TGTGCCAGCAGCTTAGAAGAGGGGCTGAATGAGCAGTTCTTC; d_gene: .; abundance: .; j_gene: TRBJ2-1; v_gene: TRBV7-8
CDR3aa: CASSLAWAGGEQYF; CDR3nt: TGCGCCAGCAGCTTGGCCTGGGCCGGGGGCGAGCAGTACTTC; d_gene: .; abundance: once; j_gene: TRBJ2-7; v_gene: TRBV5-1
CDR3aa: CASSLEGTSLYNEQFF; CDR3nt: TGCGCCAGCAGCTTGGAGGGGACTAGTCTCTACAATGAGCAGTTCTTC; d_gene: TRBD2; abundance: .; j_gene: TRBJ2-1; v_gene: TRBV5-1
CDR3aa: CAISEGATNEKLFF; CDR3nt: TGTGCCATCAGTGAGGGAGCAACTAATGAAAAACTGTTTTTT; d_gene: .; abundance: .; j_gene: TRBJ1-4; v_gene: TRBV10-3
CDR3aa: CAWSPGETQYF; CDR3nt: TGTGCCTGGAGCCCTGGGGAGACCCAGTACTTC; d_gene: .; abundance: .; j_gene: TRBJ2-5; v_gene: TRBV30
CDR3aa: CALGTGRDSPLHF; CDR3nt: TGTGCCTTAGGGACAGGCCGCGATTCACCCCTCCACTTT; d_gene: TRBD1; abundance: .; j_gene: TRBJ1-6; v_gene: TRBV30
CDR3aa: CASSRTAGGLNTEAFF; CDR3nt: TGTGCCAGCAGCAGAACTGCAGGGGGCCTGAACACTGAAGCTTTCTTT; d_gene: TRBD1; abundance: .; j_gene: TRBJ1-1; v_gene: TRBV5-4
CDR3aa: CASSYSLAGEEEQYF; CDR3nt: TGTGCCAGCAGTTACTCCCTAGCGGGAGAGGAAGAGCAGTACTTC; d_gene: TRBD2; abundance: .; j_gene: TRBJ2-5; v_gene: TRBV6-5
CDR3aa: CASSLVGTGNYEQYF; CDR3nt: TGTGCCAGCAGCTTAGTCGGGACAGGGAACTACGAGCAGTACTTC; d_gene: TRBD1; abundance: .; j_gene: TRBJ2-7; v_gene: TRBV7-9
CDR3aa: CASSVDSGRSTDTQYF; CDR3nt: TGTGCCAGCAGCGTAGACAGCGGGAGAAGCACAGATACGCAGTATTTT; d_gene: TRBD2; abundance: .; j_gene: TRBJ2-3; v_gene: TRBV9
CDR3aa: CASSKGLATYEQYF; CDR3nt: TGTGCCAGCAGCAAGGGACTAGCGACCTACGAGCAGTACTTC; d_gene: TRBD2; abundance: .; j_gene: TRBJ2-7; v_gene: TRBV7-2
CDR3aa: CASSATTTNEKLFF; CDR3nt: TGCGCCAGCAGCGCCACGACAACTAATGAAAAACTGTTTTTT; d_gene: .; abundance: .; j_gene: TRBJ1-4; v_gene: TRBV10-1
CDR3aa: CASKLAGGQDTQYF; CDR3nt: TGTGCCAGCAAACTAGCGGGGGGGCAAGATACGCAGTATTTT; d_gene: TRBD2; abundance: once; j_gene: TRBJ2-3; v_gene: TRBV6-1
CDR3aa: CASSTGMDRDFPQHF; CDR3nt: TGTGCCAGCTCAACGGGAATGGACAGGGACTTTCCCCAGCATTTT; d_gene: TRBD1; abundance: .; j_gene: TRBJ1-5; v_gene: TRBV18
CDR3aa: CASSQVWSAAQGTQYF; CDR3nt: TGCGCCAGCAGCCAAGTTTGGTCCGCGGCACAGGGTACGCAGTATTTT; d_gene: .; abundance: .; j_gene: TRBJ2-3; v_gene: TRBV4-1
CDR3aa: CAWSVSGKTQYF; CDR3nt: TGTGCCTGGAGTGTAAGTGGGAAGACCCAGTACTTC; d_gene: .; abundance: .; j_gene: TRBJ2-5; v_gene: TRBV30
CDR3aa: CASSSTSGRREQYF; CDR3nt: TGTGCCAGCAGCTCGACTAGCGGGAGGAGGGAGCAGTACTTC; d_gene: TRBD2; abundance: .; j_gene: TRBJ2-7; v_gene: TRBV5-6